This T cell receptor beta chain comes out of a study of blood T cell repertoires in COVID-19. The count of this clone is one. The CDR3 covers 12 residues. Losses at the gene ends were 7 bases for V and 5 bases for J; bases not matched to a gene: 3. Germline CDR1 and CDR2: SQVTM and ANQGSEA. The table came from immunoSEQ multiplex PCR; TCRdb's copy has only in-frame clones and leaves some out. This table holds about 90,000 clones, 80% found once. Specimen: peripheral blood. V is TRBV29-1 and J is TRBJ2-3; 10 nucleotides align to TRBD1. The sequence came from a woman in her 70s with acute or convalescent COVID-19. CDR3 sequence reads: CSGRTGGDTQYF. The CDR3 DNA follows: TGCAGCGGGAGGACAGGGGGAGATACGCAGTATTTT.